This is a list of T cell receptor beta chains from one sample in a study of regulatory T cells in long-lasting Graves disease. TCRdb itself ran the multiplex PCR reads through MiXCR, one entry per CDR3 protein. The sample yields more than 350,000 distinct CDR3 sequences, over 20% seen once. The sequenced sample was peripheral blood mononuclear cells (PBMCs), obtained when the disease was refractory, from a patient treated with antithyroid drugs. The receptors were gathered from a female donor with Graves disease. Each CDR3 is given with its conserved first and last residue. Fields, in order: J gene, D gene, CDR3 length, V gene, clone size, CDR3 DNA, CDR3 protein. A D gene is named only where the DNA matches it firmly. Expanded clones get a size class; other rows say once, few or many, or leave the size out.

J gene: TRBJ2-3
D gene: TRBD2
CDR3 length: 15
V gene: TRBV28
clone size: few
CDR3 DNA: TGTGCCAGCAGGGGGACTAGCAAGAGCACAGATACGCAGTATTTT
CDR3 protein: CASRGTSKSTDTQYF

J gene: TRBJ2-7
D gene: TRBD1
CDR3 length: 13
V gene: TRBV13
clone size: -
CDR3 DNA: TGTGCCAGCAGCTCGACAGGGTCGGGAGAGCAGTACTTC
CDR3 protein: CASSSTGSGEQYF

J gene: TRBJ1-2
D gene: -
CDR3 length: 18
V gene: TRBV11-2
clone size: many
CDR3 DNA: TGTGCCAGCAGCTCGGCACTCTTAGGACAGAGGCTTAACTATGGCTACACCTTC
CDR3 protein: CASSSALLGQRLNYGYTF

J gene: TRBJ1-5
D gene: -
CDR3 length: 13
V gene: TRBV19
clone size: -
CDR3 DNA: TGTGCCAGTACCCGGTGGTCTGACCAGCCCCAGCATTTT
CDR3 protein: CASTRWSDQPQHF

J gene: TRBJ2-7
D gene: -
CDR3 length: 15
V gene: TRBV11-2
clone size: many
CDR3 DNA: TGTGCCAGCAGCTTGGACAGTCCAATTACCTACGAGCAGTACTTC
CDR3 protein: CASSLDSPITYEQYF

J gene: TRBJ1-1
D gene: -
CDR3 length: 14
V gene: TRBV20-1
clone size: -
CDR3 DNA: TGCAGTGCTATGACAGGACGGATGAACACTGAAGCTTTCTTT
CDR3 protein: CSAMTGRMNTEAFF

J gene: TRBJ2-1
D gene: -
CDR3 length: 11
V gene: TRBV10-3
clone size: -
CDR3 DNA: TGTGCCATGCGGGACGGTGGTGAGCAGTTCTTC
CDR3 protein: CAMRDGGEQFF

J gene: TRBJ2-3
D gene: -
CDR3 length: 15
V gene: TRBV28
clone size: -
CDR3 DNA: TGTGCCAGCACCCCGACCAGGGTCGGGGCAGATACGCAGTATTTT
CDR3 protein: CASTPTRVGADTQYF

J gene: TRBJ2-1
D gene: TRBD1
CDR3 length: 18
V gene: TRBV6-1
clone size: few
CDR3 DNA: TGTGCCAGCAGTATGGGACAGGGAGGTTTTGGTTCCTACAATGAGCAGTTCTTC
CDR3 protein: CASSMGQGGFGSYNEQFF

J gene: TRBJ2-7
D gene: TRBD2
CDR3 length: 15
V gene: TRBV20-1
clone size: -
CDR3 DNA: TGCAGTGCTAGAGATTGGACTAGCGGGAGCGACGAGCAGTACTTC
CDR3 protein: CSARDWTSGSDEQYF

J gene: TRBJ2-7
D gene: -
CDR3 length: 13
V gene: TRBV27
clone size: -
CDR3 DNA: TGTGCCAGCAGTAGAATCGACGGGTACGAGCAGTACTTC
CDR3 protein: CASSRIDGYEQYF

J gene: TRBJ2-7
D gene: TRBD2
CDR3 length: 16
V gene: TRBV11-2
clone size: many
CDR3 DNA: TGTGCCAGCAGCTTAGAGCGGGCTAGCGGGAGTACGAAGCAGTACTTC
CDR3 protein: CASSLERASGSTKQYF

J gene: TRBJ2-7
D gene: -
CDR3 length: 14
V gene: TRBV2
clone size: many
CDR3 DNA: TGTGCCAGCACTCACGACGGAAGGGGCTACGAGCAGTACTTC
CDR3 protein: CASTHDGRGYEQYF

J gene: TRBJ1-3
D gene: -
CDR3 length: 17
V gene: TRBV7-9
clone size: few
CDR3 DNA: TGTGTCAGCAGTTCGACAGATAAAACAGGGTCTGGAAACACCATATATTTT
CDR3 protein: CVSSSTDKTGSGNTIYF

J gene: TRBJ2-5
D gene: TRBD1
CDR3 length: 13
V gene: TRBV2
clone size: many
CDR3 DNA: TGTGCCAGCAGTAGGGACAGTTCAGGCACCCAGTACTTC
CDR3 protein: CASSRDSSGTQYF

J gene: TRBJ2-1
D gene: TRBD2
CDR3 length: 19
V gene: TRBV19
clone size: -
CDR3 DNA: TGTGCCAGTAGTCCAATGACTAGCGGGAGTGGGGGCTCCTACAATGAGCAGTTCTTC
CDR3 protein: CASSPMTSGSGGSYNEQFF

J gene: TRBJ1-2
D gene: -
CDR3 length: 15
V gene: TRBV6-2/TRBV6-3
clone size: few
CDR3 DNA: TGTGCCAGCAGTACCGGAGGCACCTCCTTCTATGGCTACACCTTC
CDR3 protein: CASSTGGTSFYGYTF

J gene: TRBJ2-2
D gene: TRBD2
CDR3 length: 17
V gene: TRBV3-1
clone size: -
CDR3 DNA: TGTGCCAGCAGCCAAGATTGGGTTACTAGCGGCACCGGGGAGCTGTTTTTT
CDR3 protein: CASSQDWVTSGTGELFF

J gene: TRBJ2-1
D gene: -
CDR3 length: 14
V gene: TRBV27
clone size: many
CDR3 DNA: TGTGCCAGCAGTCCGTTCGCAGGCTACAATGAGCAGTTCTTC
CDR3 protein: CASSPFAGYNEQFF

J gene: TRBJ2-7
D gene: TRBD1
CDR3 length: 14
V gene: TRBV6-1
clone size: few
CDR3 DNA: TGTGCCAGCAGACCCGGGACAGGGGGAAACGAGCAGTACTTC
CDR3 protein: CASRPGTGGNEQYF

J gene: TRBJ2-2
D gene: -
CDR3 length: 15
V gene: TRBV28
clone size: -
CDR3 DNA: TGTGCCAGCACTCCCCCGGGCAGCTACACCGGGGAGCTGTTTTTT
CDR3 protein: CASTPPGSYTGELFF

J gene: TRBJ1-1
D gene: -
CDR3 length: 11
V gene: TRBV6-1
clone size: few
CDR3 DNA: TGTGCCAGCGTGAAAACCACTGAAGCTTTCTTT
CDR3 protein: CASVKTTEAFF

J gene: TRBJ2-7
D gene: TRBD2
CDR3 length: 15
V gene: TRBV4-2
clone size: -
CDR3 DNA: TGTGCCAGCAGCCAAGAGGCGGGAGGGCGGTACGAGCAGTACTTC
CDR3 protein: CASSQEAGGRYEQYF

J gene: TRBJ2-1
D gene: -
CDR3 length: 15
V gene: TRBV2
clone size: many
CDR3 DNA: TGTGCCAGCAGTCCTTGGACTACAGGATACAATGAGCAGTTCTTC
CDR3 protein: CASSPWTTGYNEQFF

J gene: TRBJ2-7
D gene: TRBD1
CDR3 length: 16
V gene: TRBV28
clone size: many
CDR3 DNA: TGTGCCAGCAGGCAGCCCTTGGGACAGGACTCCTACGAGCAGTACTTC
CDR3 protein: CASRQPLGQDSYEQYF

J gene: TRBJ2-1
D gene: -
CDR3 length: 15
V gene: TRBV9
clone size: few
CDR3 DNA: TGTGCCAGCAGCGCACCAGGGACACTCTACAATGAGCAGTTCTTC
CDR3 protein: CASSAPGTLYNEQFF

J gene: TRBJ1-5
D gene: -
CDR3 length: 13
V gene: TRBV19
clone size: few
CDR3 DNA: TGTGCCAGCTCCCCCCCAGGGGAACAGCCCCAGCATTTT
CDR3 protein: CASSPPGEQPQHF

J gene: TRBJ2-2
D gene: TRBD1
CDR3 length: 16
V gene: TRBV7-3
clone size: once
CDR3 DNA: TGTGCCAGCAGCTTCACGACAGGGGGCAATACCGGGGAGCTGTTTTTT
CDR3 protein: CASSFTTGGNTGELFF

J gene: TRBJ2-2
D gene: TRBD2
CDR3 length: 18
V gene: TRBV7-2
clone size: many
CDR3 DNA: TGTGCCAGCAGCTTAGCCGGGATGGGCAGCGGGAGGACCGGGGAGCTGTTTTTT
CDR3 protein: CASSLAGMGSGRTGELFF

J gene: TRBJ2-2
D gene: -
CDR3 length: 16
V gene: TRBV6-2/TRBV6-3
clone size: many
CDR3 DNA: TGTGCCAGCAGTTATTACCACTATACGAACACCGGGGAGCTGTTTTTT
CDR3 protein: CASSYYHYTNTGELFF

J gene: TRBJ1-4
D gene: TRBD1
CDR3 length: 15
V gene: TRBV18
clone size: -
CDR3 DNA: TGTGCCAGCTCACCAAACCAGGGGGGTAATGAAAAACTGTTTTTT
CDR3 protein: CASSPNQGGNEKLFF

J gene: TRBJ2-7
D gene: TRBD2
CDR3 length: 14
V gene: TRBV28
clone size: many
CDR3 DNA: TGTGCCAGCAGTGCCCCGGGACTAGCTGGCGAGCAGTACTTC
CDR3 protein: CASSAPGLAGEQYF

J gene: TRBJ2-1
D gene: -
CDR3 length: 15
V gene: TRBV24-1
clone size: -
CDR3 DNA: TGTGCCACCAGTGATCGACGGGGACAATACAATGAGCAGTTCTTC
CDR3 protein: CATSDRRGQYNEQFF

J gene: TRBJ2-1
D gene: -
CDR3 length: 13
V gene: TRBV2
clone size: -
CDR3 DNA: TGTGCCAGCAGTTTTGGACAAGCGGTTGAGCAGTTCTTC
CDR3 protein: CASSFGQAVEQFF

J gene: TRBJ2-1
D gene: -
CDR3 length: 13
V gene: TRBV20-1
clone size: -
CDR3 DNA: TGCAGTGCTAGTAGGGCAACTAACAATGAGCAGTTCTTC
CDR3 protein: CSASRATNNEQFF

J gene: TRBJ1-6
D gene: TRBD1
CDR3 length: 15
V gene: TRBV28
clone size: many
CDR3 DNA: TGTGCCAGCAGTCGACAGGGCCCTTATAATTCACCCCTCCACTTT
CDR3 protein: CASSRQGPYNSPLHF

J gene: TRBJ1-2
D gene: -
CDR3 length: 11
V gene: TRBV5-5
clone size: -
CDR3 DNA: TGTGCCACTTCGGGGAACTATGGCTACACCTTC
CDR3 protein: CATSGNYGYTF

J gene: TRBJ2-7
D gene: TRBD2
CDR3 length: 15
V gene: TRBV9
clone size: -
CDR3 DNA: TGTGCCAGCACCCCGGGTAGCGGGCCCTTCGACGAGCAGTACTTC
CDR3 protein: CASTPGSGPFDEQYF

J gene: TRBJ1-4
D gene: TRBD1
CDR3 length: 15
V gene: TRBV27
clone size: few
CDR3 DNA: TGTGCCAGCAGTCCAACGGGACAGGTTCATGAAAAACTGTTTTTT
CDR3 protein: CASSPTGQVHEKLFF

J gene: TRBJ1-5
D gene: TRBD1
CDR3 length: 17
V gene: TRBV28
clone size: many
CDR3 DNA: TGTGCCAGCAGGACGGGACAGGGGGCTGGAGGCAGCCAGCCCCAGCATTTT
CDR3 protein: CASRTGQGAGGSQPQHF

J gene: TRBJ2-7
D gene: -
CDR3 length: 14
V gene: TRBV30
clone size: few
CDR3 DNA: TGTGCCTGGAGTCAGCCAGCTAGCTCCTACGAGCAGTACTTC
CDR3 protein: CAWSQPASSYEQYF

J gene: TRBJ1-5
D gene: -
CDR3 length: 13
V gene: TRBV20-1
clone size: few
CDR3 DNA: TGCAGTGCTAGAGCACAGATAGATCAGCCCCAGCATTTT
CDR3 protein: CSARAQIDQPQHF

J gene: TRBJ1-5
D gene: -
CDR3 length: 14
V gene: TRBV28
clone size: many
CDR3 DNA: TGTGCCAGCACCACCCCGGCGGGCAATCAGCCCCAGCATTTT
CDR3 protein: CASTTPAGNQPQHF

J gene: TRBJ1-1
D gene: -
CDR3 length: 14
V gene: TRBV7-2
clone size: few
CDR3 DNA: TGTGCCAGCAGCCCGGCCCGGGGGAACACTGAAGCTTTCTTT
CDR3 protein: CASSPARGNTEAFF

J gene: TRBJ1-1
D gene: -
CDR3 length: 13
V gene: TRBV28
clone size: -
CDR3 DNA: TGTGCCAGCAGTTGGGGTTTGTACACTGAAGCTTTCTTT
CDR3 protein: CASSWGLYTEAFF

J gene: TRBJ2-5
D gene: TRBD2
CDR3 length: 15
V gene: TRBV2
clone size: many
CDR3 DNA: TGTGCCAGCAGTGTTCGGGGGGGTCTCCAAGAGACCCAGTACTTC
CDR3 protein: CASSVRGGLQETQYF

J gene: TRBJ2-2
D gene: TRBD1
CDR3 length: 14
V gene: TRBV6-1
clone size: many
CDR3 DNA: TGTGCCAGCAGCGGACAGGCGGACACCGGGGAGCTGTTTTTT
CDR3 protein: CASSGQADTGELFF

J gene: TRBJ1-5
D gene: -
CDR3 length: 12
V gene: TRBV7-6
clone size: once
CDR3 DNA: TGTGCCAGCAGCTTAGCGGAGGGGCCCCAGCATTTT
CDR3 protein: CASSLAEGPQHF

J gene: TRBJ1-2
D gene: TRBD1
CDR3 length: 18
V gene: TRBV7-8
clone size: few
CDR3 DNA: TGTGCCAGCAGCTTATCCGGGACAGGGAAGCTAAGGGACTATGGCTACACCTTC
CDR3 protein: CASSLSGTGKLRDYGYTF

J gene: TRBJ1-2
D gene: TRBD1
CDR3 length: 16
V gene: TRBV4-1
clone size: once
CDR3 DNA: TGCGCCAGCAGCCAAGGAGGGGCAGGGGGGGATTTGGGCTACACCTTC
CDR3 protein: CASSQGGAGGDLGYTF

J gene: TRBJ2-5
D gene: TRBD1
CDR3 length: 13
V gene: TRBV9
clone size: many
CDR3 DNA: TGTGCCAGCAGCGTAGAACAGGGGGAGACCCAGTACTTC
CDR3 protein: CASSVEQGETQYF

J gene: TRBJ2-5
D gene: TRBD1
CDR3 length: 19
V gene: TRBV7-6
clone size: once
CDR3 DNA: TGTGCCAGCAGCTTACCCGCACTTAAAACAGGGGGGCACCAAGAGACCCGGTACTTC
CDR3 protein: CASSLPALKTGGHQETRYF

J gene: TRBJ2-2
D gene: TRBD2
CDR3 length: 20
V gene: TRBV5-1
clone size: few
CDR3 DNA: TGCGCCAGCAGCCCAACTAGACTAGCGGGAGGGCCATTGGACACCGGGGAGCTGTTTTTT
CDR3 protein: CASSPTRLAGGPLDTGELFF